Each of the 9 T cell receptor beta chains below was sequenced from the same sample in a study of quantifying T cell responses using KT2 cells. Overall study: cDNA was made from DNase-treated RNA using alpha and beta constant primers.

A single-stranded UMI oligo with SP2 sequence was ligated to cDNA 3' ends. An equimolar mix of RC1.1 and RC1.2 primed the beta chain across TRBC1 and TRBC2. One entry per CDR3 protein, called by TCRdb with MiXCR from the UMI-ligation and nested PCR reads. The table shows tens of thousands of distinct CDR3 sequences, with about 9.9% occurring only once. Sequenced input: PBMCs spiked with cells of the T cell clone KT2. These TCRs come from a human donor.

This clonotype occurred a few times. CDR3 nucleotide sequence: TGCGCCAGCAGCTTTTCGCCCCGGGACCAAGGCCCAAAGGGGGATACGCAGTATTTT. Its translation: CASSFSPRDQGPKGDTQYF. This chain connects TRBV5-1 to TRBJ2-3, with D possibly being TRBD1 or TRBD2 (5 bases each). V lost 2 bases, J lost 6 bases, and 28 bases lay in between. The germline CDR1 and CDR2 sequences are SGHRS and YFSETQ. The CDR3 is made up of 19 amino acids.

This clonotype occurred many times. J is TRBJ2-2 and V is TRBV12-3 or TRBV12-4; 7 nucleotides line up with TRBD2. J was trimmed by 7 bases and V by 5 bases; bases with no gene match: 10. The CDR3 is 15 amino acids. CDR3 nucleotides: TGTGCCAGCAGTAGGGACTACCAAAGGGGCGGGGAGCTGTTTTTT. Its translation: CASSRDYQRGGELFF.

The gene calls are TRBV12-3 or TRBV12-4 and TRBJ2-1; D may be TRBD2 (6 bases). The V end lost 3 bases, the J end lost 2 bases, and 11 bases lay between the germline ends. The CDR3 spans 15 residues. The CDR3 region is CASSLFPSAYNEQFF. The DNA of the CDR3 is TGTGCCAGCAGTTTGTTTCCTAGCGCCTACAATGAGCAGTTCTTC.

The chain couples TRBV13 to TRBJ2-7, with 8 nucleotides matching TRBD2. Trimming took 3 bases from V and 2 from J; bases not matched to a gene: 6. Per the germline V gene, CDR1 is PRHDT and CDR2 is FYEKMQ (reference sequence). The CDR3 spans 15 residues. The CDR3 bases are TGTGCCAGCAGCTTCGGGGGGGAGATAACCTACGAGCAGTACTTC. This encodes CASSFGGEITYEQYF.

The rearrangement links TRBV6-5 to TRBJ1-2; 8 bases are a match to TRBD1. This CDR3 is 13 amino acids long. V was pared by 7 bases and J by 5 bases, with 6 bases of the junction left unmatched. Germline CDR1 and CDR2: MNHEY and SVGAGI. In nucleotides, the CDR3 is TGTGCCAGCAACAGGGGGTCCTTTTATGGCTACACCTTC. The encoded protein is CASNRGSFYGYTF.

The J gene is TRBJ1-5, the V gene TRBV7-2; D gene unclear. V lost 4 bases to trimming and J lost 5 bases, with 12 bases between them. CDR3 length: 14 amino acids. The V gene's germline CDR1 is SGHTA and CDR2 FQGNSA. CDR3 region: CASSSAVGYQPQHF. CDR3 DNA sequence: TGTGCCAGCAGCTCTGCCGTCGGGTATCAGCCCCAGCATTTT.

The V call is TRBV12-3 or TRBV12-4, the J call TRBJ1-1; possibly TRBD1 for D (5 bases). The V end was cut by 5 bases, the J end by 2 bases, with 12 bases between. This CDR3 is built from 14 residues. CDR3 in DNA: TGTGCCAGCAGTCGAACAGGAGTTAACACTGAAGCTTTCTTT. It specifies CASSRTGVNTEAFF.

This clonotype showed up just a few times. CDR3 amino acids: CSVLSDRGSGETQYF. As DNA, the CDR3 is TGCAGCGTCTTATCGGACAGGGGCTCAGGAGAGACCCAGTACTTC. V is TRBV29-1 and J is TRBJ2-5, with 9 bases that match TRBD1. V lost 6 bases, J lost 4 bases, and 12 bases stayed unmatched. CDR3 length: 15 residues. Looked up from germline, CDR1 is SQVTM and CDR2 is ANQGSEA.

This clonotype came up a few times. This chain connects TRBV14 to TRBJ2-1; 7 bases match TRBD2. Germline V gene data show CDR1 as SGHDN and CDR2 as FVKESK. There are 13 residues in the CDR3. Trimming at V came to 2 bases and at J to 10 bases, leaving 5 bases not matched to a gene. The CDR3 protein is CASSQTSLAEQFF. The CDR3 bases are TGTGCCAGCAGCCAAACGTCACTAGCGGAGCAGTTCTTC.